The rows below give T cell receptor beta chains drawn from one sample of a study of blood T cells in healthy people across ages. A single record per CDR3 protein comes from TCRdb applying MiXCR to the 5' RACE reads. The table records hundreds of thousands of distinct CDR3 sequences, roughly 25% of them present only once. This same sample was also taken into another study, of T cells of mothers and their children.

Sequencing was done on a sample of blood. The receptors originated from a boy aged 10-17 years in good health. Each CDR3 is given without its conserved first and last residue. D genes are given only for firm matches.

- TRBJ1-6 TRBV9 ASSVVRDRHSSPLH
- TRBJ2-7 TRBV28 ASKSGGSYEQY
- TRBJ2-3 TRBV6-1 ASSPSGPEHTDTQY
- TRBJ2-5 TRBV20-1 SGLARQETQY
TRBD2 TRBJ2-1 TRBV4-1 ASSQRLAGGYNEQF
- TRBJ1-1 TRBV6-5 ASSRREAEAF
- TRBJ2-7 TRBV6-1 ASSEGTLNSYEQY
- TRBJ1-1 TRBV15 ATSRQGNTEAF
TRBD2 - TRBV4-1 ASSPGGSTSGPPYEQY
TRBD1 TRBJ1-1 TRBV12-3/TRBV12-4 ASTRDRNTEAF
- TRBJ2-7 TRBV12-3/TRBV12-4 ASGKTADLYEQY
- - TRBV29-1 SAFLGTYEQY
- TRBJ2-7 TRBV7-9 ASSPDGLQVHEQY
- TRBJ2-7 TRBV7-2 ASSWGDLEQY
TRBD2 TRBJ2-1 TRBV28 ASSLRIAGVVEQF
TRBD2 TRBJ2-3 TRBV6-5 ASQYTGGGTDTQY
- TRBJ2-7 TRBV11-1 ASSMGQGPSGSSYEQY
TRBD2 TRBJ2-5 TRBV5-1 ASSLLVAGGQETQY
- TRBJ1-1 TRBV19 ASSTPWEGTEAF
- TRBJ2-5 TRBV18 ASSPPPGREYQETQY
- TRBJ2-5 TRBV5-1 ASSTSGSETQY
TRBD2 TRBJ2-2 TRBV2 ASSESPSGRVETGELF
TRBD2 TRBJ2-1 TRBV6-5 ASSYSSGGNYNEQF
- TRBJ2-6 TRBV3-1 ASSQVWSPSGANVLT
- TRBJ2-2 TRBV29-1 SVPITGELF
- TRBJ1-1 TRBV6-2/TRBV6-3 ASSDERAVNTEAF
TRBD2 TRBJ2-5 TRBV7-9 ASSALAGGGQETQY
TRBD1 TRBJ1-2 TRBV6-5 ASRQTGAGYT
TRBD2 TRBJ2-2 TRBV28 ASGTSAYANTGELF
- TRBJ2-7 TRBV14 ASSHYDNYEQY
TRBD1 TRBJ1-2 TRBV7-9 ASSPITGQRHYGYT
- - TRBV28 ASGTGAGNEQF
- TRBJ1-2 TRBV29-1 SGFLTDYGYT
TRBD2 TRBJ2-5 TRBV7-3 ASSLAGSGRETQY
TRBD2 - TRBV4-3 ASSQSFGSSGGLEQF
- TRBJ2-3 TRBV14 ASSQGRSGDTQY
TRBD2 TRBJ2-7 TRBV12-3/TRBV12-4 ASSSRLANPYEQY
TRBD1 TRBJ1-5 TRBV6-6 ASSYSDRGNQPQH
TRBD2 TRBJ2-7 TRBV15 ATSRDLREGSYEQY
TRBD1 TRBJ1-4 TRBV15 ATTEKPGTGLEKLF
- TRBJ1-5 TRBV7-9 ASSLPNQPQH
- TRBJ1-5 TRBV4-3 ASSQDRGHNQLQH
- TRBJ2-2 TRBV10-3 AISDILGPRTGELF